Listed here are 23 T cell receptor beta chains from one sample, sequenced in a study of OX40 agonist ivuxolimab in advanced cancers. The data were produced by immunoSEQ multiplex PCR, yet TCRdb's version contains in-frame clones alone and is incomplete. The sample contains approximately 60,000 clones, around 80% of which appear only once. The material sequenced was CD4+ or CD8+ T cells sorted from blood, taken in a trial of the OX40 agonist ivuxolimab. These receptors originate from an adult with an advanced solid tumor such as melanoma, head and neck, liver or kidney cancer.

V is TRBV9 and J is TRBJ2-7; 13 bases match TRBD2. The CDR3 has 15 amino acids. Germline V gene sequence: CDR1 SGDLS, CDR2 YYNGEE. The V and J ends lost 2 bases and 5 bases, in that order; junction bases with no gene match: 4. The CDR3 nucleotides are TGTGCCAGCAGCGTCGCACTAGCGGGGGGGGACGAGCAGTACTTC. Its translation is CASSVALAGGDEQYF.

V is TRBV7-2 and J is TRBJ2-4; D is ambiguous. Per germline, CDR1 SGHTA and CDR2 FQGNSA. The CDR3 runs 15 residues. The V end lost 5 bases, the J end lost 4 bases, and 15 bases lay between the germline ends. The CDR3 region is CASSPQGSPKNIQYF. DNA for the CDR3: TGTGCCAGCAGCCCTCAAGGCAGCCCTAAAAACATTCAGTACTTC.

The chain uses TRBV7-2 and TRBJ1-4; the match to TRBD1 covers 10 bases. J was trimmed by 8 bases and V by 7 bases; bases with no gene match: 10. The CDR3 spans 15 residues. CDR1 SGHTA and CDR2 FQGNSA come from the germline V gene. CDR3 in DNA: TGTGCCAGCACCCCGACAGGGGGCTATGGGGAAAAACTGTTTTTT. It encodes CASTPTGGYGEKLFF. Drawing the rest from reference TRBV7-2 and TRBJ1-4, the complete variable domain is GAGVSQSPSNKVTEKGKDVELRCDPISGHTALYWYRQSLGQGLEFLIYFQGNSAPDKSGLPSDRFSAERTGGSVSTLTIQRTQQEDSAVYLCASTPTGGYGEKLFFGSGTQLSVL.

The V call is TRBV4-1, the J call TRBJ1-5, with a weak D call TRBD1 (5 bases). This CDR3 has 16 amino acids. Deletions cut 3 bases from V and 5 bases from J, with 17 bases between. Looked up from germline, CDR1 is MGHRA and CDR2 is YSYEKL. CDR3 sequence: CASSQGLPRGHQPQHF. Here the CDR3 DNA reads TGCGCCAGCAGCCAGGGACTCCCAAGGGGCCATCAGCCCCAGCATTTT.

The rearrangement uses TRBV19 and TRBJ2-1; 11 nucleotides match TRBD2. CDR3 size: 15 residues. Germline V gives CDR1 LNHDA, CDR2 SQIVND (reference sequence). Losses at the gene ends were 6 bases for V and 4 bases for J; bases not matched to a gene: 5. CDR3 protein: CASRGLAGGYNEQFF. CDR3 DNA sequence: TGTGCCAGTAGGGGCCTAGCGGGGGGATACAATGAGCAGTTCTTC.

Here the CDR3 DNA reads TGCGCCAGCAGCCTCCGGACAGGGAGTTACACCGGGGAGCTGTTTTTT. It yields the protein CASSLRTGSYTGELFF. J is TRBJ2-2 and V is TRBV5-1; 8 bases are shared with TRBD1. CDR1 is SGHRS, CDR2 YFSETQ, per germline. Trimming took 4 bases from V and 3 from J; bases not matched to a gene: 8. The CDR3 is 16 residues long.

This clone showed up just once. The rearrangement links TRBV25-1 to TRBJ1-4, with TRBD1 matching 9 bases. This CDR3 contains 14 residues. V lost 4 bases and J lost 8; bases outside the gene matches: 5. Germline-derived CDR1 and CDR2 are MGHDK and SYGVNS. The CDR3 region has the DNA TGTGCCAGCAGTGGACAGGGGGGAGGCGAAAAACTGTTTTTT. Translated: CASSGQGGGEKLFF.

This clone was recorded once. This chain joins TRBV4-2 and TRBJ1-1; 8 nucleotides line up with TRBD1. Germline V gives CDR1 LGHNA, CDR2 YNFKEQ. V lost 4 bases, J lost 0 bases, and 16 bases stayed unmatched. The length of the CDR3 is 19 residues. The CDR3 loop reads CASSRAPGQETLMNTEAFF. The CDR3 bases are TGTGCCAGCAGCCGTGCCCCGGGACAGGAGACACTTATGAACACTGAAGCTTTCTTT.

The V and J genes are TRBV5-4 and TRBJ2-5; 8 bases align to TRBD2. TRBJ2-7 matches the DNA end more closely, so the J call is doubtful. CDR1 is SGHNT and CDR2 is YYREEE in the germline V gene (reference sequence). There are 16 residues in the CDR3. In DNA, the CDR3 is TGTGCCAGCAGCTTGGATGGGAGCGGGAGCTCCTACGAGCAGTACTTC. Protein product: CASSLDGSGSSYEQYF.

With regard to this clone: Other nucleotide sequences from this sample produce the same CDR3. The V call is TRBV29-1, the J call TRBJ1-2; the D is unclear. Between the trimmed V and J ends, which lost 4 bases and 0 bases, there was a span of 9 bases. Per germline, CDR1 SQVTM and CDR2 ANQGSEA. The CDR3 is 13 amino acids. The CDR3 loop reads CSVAAAANYGYTF. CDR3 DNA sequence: TGCAGCGTTGCGGCAGCCGCTAACTATGGCTACACCTTC.

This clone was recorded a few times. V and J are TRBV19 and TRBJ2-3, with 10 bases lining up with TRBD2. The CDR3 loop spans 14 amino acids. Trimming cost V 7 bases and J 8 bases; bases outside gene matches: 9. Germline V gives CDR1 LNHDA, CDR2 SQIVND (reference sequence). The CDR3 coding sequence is TGTGCCAGTAAGGCGCTAGCGGGAGTAGGTACGCAGTATTTT. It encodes CASKALAGVGTQYF. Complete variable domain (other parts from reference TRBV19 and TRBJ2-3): DGGITQSPKYLFRKEGQNVTLSCEQNLNHDAMYWYRQDPGQGLRLIYYSQIVNDFQKGDIAEGYSVSREKKESFPLTVTSAQKNPTAFYLCASKALAGVGTQYFGPGTRLTVL.

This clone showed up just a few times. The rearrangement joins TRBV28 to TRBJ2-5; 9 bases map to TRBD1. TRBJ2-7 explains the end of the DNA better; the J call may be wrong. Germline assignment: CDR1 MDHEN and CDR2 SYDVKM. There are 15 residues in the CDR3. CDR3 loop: CASRATGTGLYEQYF. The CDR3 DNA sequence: TGTGCCAGCAGAGCCACCGGGACAGGGTTATACGAGCAGTACTTC.

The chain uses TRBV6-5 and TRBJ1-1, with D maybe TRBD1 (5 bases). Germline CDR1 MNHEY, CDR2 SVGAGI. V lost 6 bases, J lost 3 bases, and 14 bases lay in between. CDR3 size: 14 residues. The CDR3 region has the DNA TGTGCCAGCAGCTTCGGGACCTGGGACACTGAAGCTTTCTTT. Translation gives CASSFGTWDTEAFF.

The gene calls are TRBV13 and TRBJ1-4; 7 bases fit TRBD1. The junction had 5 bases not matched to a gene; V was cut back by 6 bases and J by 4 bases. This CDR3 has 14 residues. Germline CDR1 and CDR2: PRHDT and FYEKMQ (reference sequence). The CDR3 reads CASRPDRSNEKLFF. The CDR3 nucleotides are TGTGCCAGCAGACCGGACAGGAGTAATGAAAAACTGTTTTTT.

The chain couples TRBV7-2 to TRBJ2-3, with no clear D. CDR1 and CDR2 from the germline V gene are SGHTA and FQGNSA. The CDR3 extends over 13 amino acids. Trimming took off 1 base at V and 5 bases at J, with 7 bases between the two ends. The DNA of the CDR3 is TGTGCCAGCAGCTTAGTCCGCTTAGATACGCAGTATTTT. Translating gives CASSLVRLDTQYF. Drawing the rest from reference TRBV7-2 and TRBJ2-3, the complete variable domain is GAGVSQSPSNKVTEKGKDVELRCDPISGHTALYWYRQSLGQGLEFLIYFQGNSAPDKSGLPSDRFSAERTGGSVSTLTIQRTQQEDSAVYLCASSLVRLDTQYFGPGTRLTVL.

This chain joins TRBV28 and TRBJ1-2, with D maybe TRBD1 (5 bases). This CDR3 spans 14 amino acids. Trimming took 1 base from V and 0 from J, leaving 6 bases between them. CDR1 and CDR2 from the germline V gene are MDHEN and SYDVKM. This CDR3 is CASSLLGANYGYTF. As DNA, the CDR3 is TGTGCCAGCAGTTTATTAGGGGCTAACTATGGCTACACCTTC.

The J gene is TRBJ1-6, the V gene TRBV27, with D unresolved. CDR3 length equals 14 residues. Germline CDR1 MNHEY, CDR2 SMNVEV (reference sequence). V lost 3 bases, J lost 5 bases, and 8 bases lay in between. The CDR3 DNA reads TGTGCCAGCAGTTTTAGCCAGAATAATTCACCCCTCCACTTT. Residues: CASSFSQNNSPLHF.

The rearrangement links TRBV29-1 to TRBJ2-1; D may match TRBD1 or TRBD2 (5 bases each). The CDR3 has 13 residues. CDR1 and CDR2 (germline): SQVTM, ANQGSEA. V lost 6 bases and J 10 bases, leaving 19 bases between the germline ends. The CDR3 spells CSVETGKGNEQFF. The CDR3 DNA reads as TGCAGCGTCGAAACCGGGAAGGGGAACGAGCAGTTCTTC.

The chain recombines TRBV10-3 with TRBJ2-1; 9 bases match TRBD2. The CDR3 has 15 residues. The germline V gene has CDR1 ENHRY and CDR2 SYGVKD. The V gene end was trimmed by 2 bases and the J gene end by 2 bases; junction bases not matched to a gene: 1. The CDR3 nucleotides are TGTGCCATCAGTGAGGCGGGAGGGCCCTACAATGAGCAGTTCTTC. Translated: CAISEAGGPYNEQFF.

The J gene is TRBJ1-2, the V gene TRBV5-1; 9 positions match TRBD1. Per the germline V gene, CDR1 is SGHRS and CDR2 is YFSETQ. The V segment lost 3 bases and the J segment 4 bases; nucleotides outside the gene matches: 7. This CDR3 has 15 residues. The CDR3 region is CASSSLGQGIYGYTF. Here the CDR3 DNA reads TGCGCCAGCAGCTCTCTTGGACAGGGGATCTATGGCTACACCTTC.

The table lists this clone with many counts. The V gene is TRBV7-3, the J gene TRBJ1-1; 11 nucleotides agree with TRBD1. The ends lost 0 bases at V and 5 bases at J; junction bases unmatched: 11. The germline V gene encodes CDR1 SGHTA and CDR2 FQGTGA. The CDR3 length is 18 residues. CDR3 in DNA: TGTGCCAGCAGCTTAACCCTCCTCGGACAGGGGGCTTGGACTGAAGCTTTCTTT. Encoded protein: CASSLTLLGQGAWTEAFF.

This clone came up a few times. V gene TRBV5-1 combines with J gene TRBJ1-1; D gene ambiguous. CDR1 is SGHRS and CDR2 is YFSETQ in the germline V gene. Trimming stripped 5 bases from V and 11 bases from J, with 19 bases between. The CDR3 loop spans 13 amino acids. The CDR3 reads CASSYDSDSQAFF. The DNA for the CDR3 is TGCGCCAGCAGTTACGACTCCGACTCCCAGGCTTTCTTT.

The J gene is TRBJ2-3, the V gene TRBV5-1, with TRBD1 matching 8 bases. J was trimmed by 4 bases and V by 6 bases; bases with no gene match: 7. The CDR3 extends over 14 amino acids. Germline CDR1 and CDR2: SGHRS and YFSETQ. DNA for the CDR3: TGCGCCAGCATGGCTCAGGGGGCGTCAGATACGCAGTATTTT. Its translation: CASMAQGASDTQYF.